This TCR beta chain emerged from a study of blood T cell repertoires in COVID-19. Overall study: T cells, B-cell-depleted T cells, or PBMCs supplied cDNA or gDNA.

The CDR3 runs 16 residues. V was pared by 0 bases and J by 2 bases, with 5 bases of the junction left unmatched. CDR1 is SGHNT, CDR2 YYREEE, per germline (reference sequence). Sequencing used immunoSEQ multiplex PCR; TCRdb keeps in-frame clones, though not all of them. The sample lists roughly 330,000 clones, roughly 90% occurring once. The sample comprised peripheral blood. The rearrangement links TRBV5-4 to TRBJ2-7, with 10 bases lining up with TRBD2. This TCR was recovered from a man younger than 30 who had recovered from COVID-19. The CDR3 DNA follows: TGTGCCAGCAGCTTGGCCCTGGGACTAGCGACCTACGAGCAGTACTTC. Protein sequence: CASSLALGLATYEQYF.